The subject of this entry is one TCR beta chain. Its specificity is unknown. The CDR3 length is 15 residues. Trimming removed 0 bases at V and 4 bases at J, with 8 bases between. CDR1 and CDR2 from the germline V gene are SGHRS and YFSETQ. The data belong to a study of beta chain features in type 1 diabetes. Every bit of the isolated RNA underwent reverse transcription, so sequencing read expressed TCRB transcripts. Sequencing was performed with immunoSEQ multiplex PCR; in TCRdb, only in-frame clones are kept and a portion is missing. The profile shows about 260,000 clones, roughly 20% of them singletons. Study results and limitations: TCRB CDR3s from Type 1 diabetes patients were moderately but significantly shorter in all four CD4+ subsets.

The TCR was taken from a woman aged 40 to 50 with type 1 diabetes. This chain links TRBV5-1 with TRBJ2-6, with D possibly matching TRBD2 (5 bases). The sample consisted of naive CD4+ T cells from blood. The CDR3 sequence is CASSLERAGANVLTF. CDR3 bases: TGCGCCAGCAGCTTGGAGAGGGCGGGGGCCAACGTCCTGACTTTC. Combining the CDR3 with reference TRBV5-1 and TRBJ2-6 gives the whole variable domain KAGVTQTPRYLIKTRGQQVTLSCSPISGHRSVSWYQQTPGQGLQFLFEYFSETQRNKGNFPGRFSGRQFSNSRSEMNVSTLELGDSALYLCASSLERAGANVLTFGAGSRLTVL.